The 20 T cell receptor beta chains listed next were all sequenced from one sample in a study of OX40 agonist ivuxolimab in advanced cancers. Here immunoSEQ multiplex PCR was the method, and the copy in TCRdb shows in-frame clones only, minus some. The sample includes 73,000 or so clones, 88% of them seen just once. Sequenced material: CD4+ or CD8+ T cells sorted from blood, taken in a trial of the OX40 agonist ivuxolimab. The source is an adult with an advanced solid tumor such as melanoma, head and neck, liver or kidney cancer.

The V gene is TRBV9, the J gene TRBJ1-4; possibly TRBD1 for D (5 bases). The CDR3 loop spans 15 amino acids. Trimming stripped 0 bases from V and 7 bases from J, with 13 bases between. Germline lookup yields CDR1 SGDLS and CDR2 YYNGEE. The CDR3 nucleotides read TGTGCCAGCAGCGTAGCCCCGACAGTCGTTGAAAAACTGTTTTTT. Protein sequence: CASSVAPTVVEKLFF.

This clone was counted once. J is TRBJ2-7 and V is TRBV19; 7 bases match TRBD1. The CDR3 is 14 residues long. The germline V gene encodes CDR1 LNHDA and CDR2 SQIVND (reference sequence). The trim removed 6 bases at V and 3 bases at J, leaving 8 bases unmatched. The CDR3: CASRKGASGYEQYF. The CDR3 bases are TGTGCCAGTAGGAAGGGGGCGTCGGGCTACGAGCAGTACTTC.

This chain connects TRBV7-9 to TRBJ1-4; D is unclear. Germline assignment: CDR1 SEHNR and CDR2 FQNEAQ (reference sequence). The CDR3 consists of 14 residues. The V end lost 4 bases, the J end lost 8 bases, and 14 bases lay between the germline ends. The CDR3 loop is CASSSNFGSEKLFF. For the CDR3, the DNA is TGTGCCAGCAGCTCTAACTTTGGATCCGAAAAACTGTTTTTT.

The V call is TRBV1, the J call TRBJ1-4. TRBV1 is a pseudogene segment. The CDR3 spans 15 residues. In DNA form, the CDR3 reads TGCACCAGCAGCCAAGAAACCCGGGGAGAAGAAAAACTGTTTTTT. Protein product: CTSSQETRGEEKLFF.

This clone was counted only a few times. The rearrangement links TRBV5-1 to TRBJ2-3; 7 nucleotides agree with TRBD1. V lost 1 base and J lost 1; bases outside the gene matches: 6. The CDR3 spans 16 residues. Germline CDR1 is SGHRS and CDR2 is YFSETQ. Here the CDR3 DNA reads TGCGCCAGCAGCTTGCTAGGACAGGCTCGCACAGATACGCAGTATTTT. It is translated as CASSLLGQARTDTQYF.

CDR3 bases: TGCGCCAGCAGCCCCAACATCGACACTGAAGCTTTCTTT. Its protein is CASSPNIDTEAFF. This chain joins TRBV5-1 and TRBJ1-1; D is unresolved. Germline assignment: CDR1 SGHRS and CDR2 YFSETQ. CDR3 length: 13 amino acids. Trimming stripped 4 bases from V and 3 bases from J, with 10 bases between.

J is TRBJ2-3 and V is TRBV5-1, with TRBD1 matching 9 bases. This CDR3 contains 15 residues. Germline CDR1 and CDR2: SGHRS and YFSETQ. Trimming took 4 bases from V and 6 from J; bases not matched to a gene: 9. The CDR3 region has the DNA TGCGCCAGCAGCCCGGGACAGGGTGTCCCGGATACGCAGTATTTT. It is translated as CASSPGQGVPDTQYF.

To note about this clone: The germline gene is not matched at one end of the junction; a read error may be the cause. Other DNA variants within this sample encode the same CDR3. The chain carries TRBV2 and TRBJ2-1, with TRBD2 matching 10 bases. The CDR3 is 15 residues long. Per the germline V gene, CDR1 is SNHLY and CDR2 is FYNNEI. The CDR3 loop reads CASSILAGAYNEQFF. The DNA for the CDR3 is TGTGCCAGCAGTATTCTAGCGGGGGCTTACAACGAGCAGTTCTTC.

This sequence joins TRBV9 and TRBJ2-7; D may correspond to TRBD1 or TRBD2 (6 bases each). Germline CDR1 SGDLS, CDR2 YYNGEE. The CDR3 runs to 14 residues. Trimming left V 0 bases short and J 6 bases short, with 13 bases between. The CDR3 here is CASSVGGAQLEQYF. CDR3 DNA: TGTGCCAGCAGCGTAGGGGGGGCGCAGCTCGAGCAGTACTTC.

This rearrangement joins TRBV25-1 to TRBJ2-1; 9 bases map to TRBD1. Germline V gives CDR1 MGHDK, CDR2 SYGVNS. After removal of 1 base from V and 6 bases from J, the junction contained 7 bases not matched to a gene. There are 16 residues in the CDR3. The CDR3 reads CASSEWTGQGRNEQFF. The CDR3 bases are TGTGCCAGCAGTGAATGGACGGGACAGGGACGCAATGAGCAGTTCTTC.

Points on this clone: The junction departs from the called germline gene at one end, perhaps through a read error. The sample carries other DNA sequences with the same CDR3. The rearrangement links TRBV19 to TRBJ1-2; maybe TRBD1 (6 bases). Germline V gene lookup returns CDR1 LNHDA and CDR2 SQIVND (reference sequence). The CDR3 sequence is 15 residues long. CDR3 in amino acids: CASRLYSTGNYGYTF. The CDR3, as DNA: TGCGCCAGTAGACTCTATTCGACAGGAAACTATGGCTACACCTTC.

This chain connects TRBV29-1 to TRBJ1-1; no reliable D call. V dropped 6 bases and J dropped 1 base, with 9 bases sitting between them. CDR3 length: 12 residues. The V gene's germline CDR1 is SQVTM and CDR2 ANQGSEA. The CDR3 DNA sequence: TGCAGCGTCCTGCATTGGAACACTGAAGCTTTCTTT. This translates into CSVLHWNTEAFF.

The genes are TRBV6-5 and TRBJ1-3; no firm D call. Per germline, CDR1 MNHEY and CDR2 SVGAGI. V gave up 0 bases and J gave up 4 bases, with 10 bases separating them. This CDR3 contains 15 residues. CDR3: CASSYSRARGNTIYF. The CDR3, as DNA: TGTGCCAGCAGTTACTCTAGGGCTCGGGGAAACACCATATATTTT.

This chain joins TRBV6-5 and TRBJ2-7, with TRBD1 identical over 10 bases. Germline CDR1 is MNHEY and CDR2 is SVGAGI. This CDR3 comprises 14 residues. The V segment lost 7 bases and the J segment 1 base; nucleotides outside the gene matches: 4. Written as DNA, the CDR3 is TGTGCCAGCACCAGGGGACAGGGGTCCTACGAGCAGTACTTC. Translating it yields CASTRGQGSYEQYF.

The rearrangement links TRBV5-5 to TRBJ2-5; D gene uncertain. Germline V gives CDR1 SGHKS, CDR2 YYEKEE (reference sequence). V lost 5 bases and J lost 5, with 16 bases in between. This CDR3 contains 14 residues. The CDR3 is CASSPVSTDETQYF. The DNA of the CDR3 is TGTGCCAGCAGTCCTGTTTCTACCGATGAGACCCAGTACTTC.

The V call is TRBV28, the J call TRBJ1-1; D may be TRBD1 (5 bases). The CDR3 runs 14 residues. V gave up 8 bases and J gave up 5 bases, with 18 bases separating them. Germline V lookup: CDR1 MDHEN, CDR2 SYDVKM. The CDR3, as DNA: TGTGCCAGCTCAATGGGGCGGTCGAAAACTGAAGCTTTCTTT. Amino acids: CASSMGRSKTEAFF.

This clone was seen only a few times. J is TRBJ1-3 and V is TRBV9, with 7 bases that match TRBD1. Germline-derived CDR1 and CDR2 are SGDLS and YYNGEE. The length of the CDR3 is 16 residues. The J segment lost 0 bases and the V segment lost 4 bases, leaving 7 bases of the junction unmatched. CDR3: CASSPRGQNSGNTIYF. The CDR3 DNA follows: TGTGCCAGCAGCCCGAGGGGGCAGAACTCTGGAAACACCATATATTTT.

This clone was seen once. This chain connects TRBV6-5 to TRBJ2-3, with D uncertain. The germline V gene has CDR1 MNHEY and CDR2 SVGAGI. This CDR3 has 15 residues. Trimming cost V 2 bases and J 3 bases, with 12 bases left between them. Here the CDR3 DNA reads TGTGCCAGCAGTTACGCAACACCTACGACAGATACGCAGTATTTT. It specifies CASSYATPTTDTQYF.

This clone was found once. The V call is TRBV28, the J call TRBJ2-2; 8 nucleotides agree with TRBD1. Germline-derived CDR1 and CDR2 are MDHEN and SYDVKM. The CDR3 extends over 14 amino acids. After removal of 7 bases from V and 4 bases from J, the junction contained 5 bases not matched to a gene. The CDR3 region is CASIGGQGTGELFF. As DNA, the CDR3 is TGTGCCAGCATAGGCGGACAGGGCACCGGGGAGCTGTTTTTT.

V and J are TRBV6-1 and TRBJ2-2; unclear D gene. This CDR3 has 12 residues. V was pared by 1 base and J by 6 bases, with 3 bases between. CDR1 MNHNS and CDR2 SASEGT come from the germline V gene. The CDR3 sequence: CASSEEAGELFF. CDR3 DNA: TGTGCCAGCAGTGAAGAGGCCGGGGAGCTGTTTTTT.